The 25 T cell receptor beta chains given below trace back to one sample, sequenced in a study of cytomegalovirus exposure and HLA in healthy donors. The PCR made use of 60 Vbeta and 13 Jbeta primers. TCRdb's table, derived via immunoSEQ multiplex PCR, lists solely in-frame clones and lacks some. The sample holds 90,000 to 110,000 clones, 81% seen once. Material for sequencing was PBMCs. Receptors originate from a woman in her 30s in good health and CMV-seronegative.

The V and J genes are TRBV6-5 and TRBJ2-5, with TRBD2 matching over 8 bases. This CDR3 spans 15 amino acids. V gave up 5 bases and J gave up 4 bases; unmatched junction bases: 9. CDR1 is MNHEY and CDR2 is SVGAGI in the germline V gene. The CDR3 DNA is TGTGCCAGCAGTCGGGGAGGGCTAGCGGGAGAGACCCAGTACTTC. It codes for CASSRGGLAGETQYF.

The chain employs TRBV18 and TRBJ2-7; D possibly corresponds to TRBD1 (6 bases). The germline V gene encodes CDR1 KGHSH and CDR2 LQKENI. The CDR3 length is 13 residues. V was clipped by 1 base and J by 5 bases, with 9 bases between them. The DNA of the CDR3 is TGTGCCAGCTCACCACAGGGGGTCGACGAGCAGTACTTC. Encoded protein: CASSPQGVDEQYF.

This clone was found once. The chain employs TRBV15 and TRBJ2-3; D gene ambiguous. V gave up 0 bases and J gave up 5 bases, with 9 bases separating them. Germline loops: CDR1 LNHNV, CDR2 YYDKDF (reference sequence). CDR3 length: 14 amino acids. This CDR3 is CATSRDPSVDTQYF. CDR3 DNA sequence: TGTGCCACCAGCAGAGATCCAAGCGTAGATACGCAGTATTTT.

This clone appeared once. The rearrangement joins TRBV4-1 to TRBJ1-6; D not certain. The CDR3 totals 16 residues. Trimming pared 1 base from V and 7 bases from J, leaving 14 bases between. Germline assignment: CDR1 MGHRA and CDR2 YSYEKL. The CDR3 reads CASSQGPRPSNSPLHF. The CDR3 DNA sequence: TGCGCCAGCAGCCAAGGCCCGAGGCCTAGCAATTCACCCCTCCACTTT.

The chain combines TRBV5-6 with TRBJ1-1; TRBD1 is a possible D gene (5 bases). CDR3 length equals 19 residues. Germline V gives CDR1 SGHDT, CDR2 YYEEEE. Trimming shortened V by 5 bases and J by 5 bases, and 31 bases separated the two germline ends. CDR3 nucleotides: TGTGCCAGCAGGGAATACCTCCCAATGGGATGGTGGGGGAGGACTGAAGCTTTCTTT. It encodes CASREYLPMGWWGRTEAFF.

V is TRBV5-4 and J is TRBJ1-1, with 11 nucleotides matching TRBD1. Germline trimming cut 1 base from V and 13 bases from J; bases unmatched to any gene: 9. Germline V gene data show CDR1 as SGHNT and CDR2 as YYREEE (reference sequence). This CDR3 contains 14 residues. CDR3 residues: CASSLSPGTGGDFF. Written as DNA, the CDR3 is TGTGCCAGCAGCTTGAGTCCCGGGACAGGGGGGGATTTCTTT.

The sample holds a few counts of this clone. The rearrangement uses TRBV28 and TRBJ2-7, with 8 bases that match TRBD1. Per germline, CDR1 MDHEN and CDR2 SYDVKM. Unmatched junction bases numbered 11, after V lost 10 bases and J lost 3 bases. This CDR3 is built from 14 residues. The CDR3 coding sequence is TGTGCCATTAGTGCCGGAACAGGGGGCTACGAGCAGTACTTC. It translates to CAISAGTGGYEQYF.

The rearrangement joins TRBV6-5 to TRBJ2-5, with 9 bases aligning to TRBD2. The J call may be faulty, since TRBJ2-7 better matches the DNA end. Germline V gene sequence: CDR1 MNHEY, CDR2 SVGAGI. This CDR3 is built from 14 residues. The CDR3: CASRQPGLASEQYF. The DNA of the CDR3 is TGTGCCAGCAGGCAGCCGGGACTAGCTTCCGAGCAGTACTTC.

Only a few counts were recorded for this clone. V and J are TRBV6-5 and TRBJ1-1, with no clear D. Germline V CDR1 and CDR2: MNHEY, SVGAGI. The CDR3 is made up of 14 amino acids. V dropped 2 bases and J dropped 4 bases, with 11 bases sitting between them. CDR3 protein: CASSYRGFTTEAFF. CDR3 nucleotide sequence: TGTGCCAGCAGTTACCGGGGTTTTACCACTGAAGCTTTCTTT.

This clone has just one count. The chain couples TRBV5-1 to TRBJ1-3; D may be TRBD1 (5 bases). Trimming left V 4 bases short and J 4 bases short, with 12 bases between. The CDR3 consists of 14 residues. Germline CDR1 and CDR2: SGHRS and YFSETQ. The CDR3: CASSRTGGGNTIYF. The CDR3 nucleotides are TGCGCCAGCAGCCGTACAGGCGGAGGAAACACCATATATTTT.

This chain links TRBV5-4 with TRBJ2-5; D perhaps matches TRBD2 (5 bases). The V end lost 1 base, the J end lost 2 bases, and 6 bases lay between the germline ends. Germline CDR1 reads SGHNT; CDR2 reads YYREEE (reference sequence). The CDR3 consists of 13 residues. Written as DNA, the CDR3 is TGTGCCAGCAGCTTGCCGGGGCAAGAGACCCAGTACTTC. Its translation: CASSLPGQETQYF.

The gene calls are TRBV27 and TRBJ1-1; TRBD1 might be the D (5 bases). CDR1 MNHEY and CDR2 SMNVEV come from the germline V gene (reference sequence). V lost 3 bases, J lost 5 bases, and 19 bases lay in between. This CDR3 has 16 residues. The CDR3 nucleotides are TGTGCCAGCAGTTTGGGGGGTTTGCGAGGGGTGACTGAAGCTTTCTTT. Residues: CASSLGGLRGVTEAFF.

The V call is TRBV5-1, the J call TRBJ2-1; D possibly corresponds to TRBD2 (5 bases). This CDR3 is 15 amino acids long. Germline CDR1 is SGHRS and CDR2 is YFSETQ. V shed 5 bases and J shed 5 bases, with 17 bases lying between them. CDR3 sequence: CASSYLGPGNNEQFF. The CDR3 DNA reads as TGCGCCAGCAGTTATCTGGGCCCGGGGAACAATGAGCAGTTCTTC.

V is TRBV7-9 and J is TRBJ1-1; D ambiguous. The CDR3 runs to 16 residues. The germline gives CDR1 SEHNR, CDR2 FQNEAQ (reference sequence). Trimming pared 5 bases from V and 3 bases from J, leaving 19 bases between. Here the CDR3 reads CASSPIPRTGYTEAFF. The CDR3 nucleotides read TGTGCCAGCAGCCCGATCCCTAGGACGGGGTACACTGAAGCTTTCTTT. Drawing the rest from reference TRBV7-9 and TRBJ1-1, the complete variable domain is DTGVSQNPRHKITKRGQNVTFRCDPISEHNRLYWYRQTLGQGPEFLTYFQNEAQLEKSRLLSDRFSAERPKGSFSTLEIQRTEQGDSAMYLCASSPIPRTGYTEAFFGQGTRLTVV.

CDR3 nucleotides: TGTGCCAGCAGCTTGAGGCGGGAGGATACGCAGTATTTT. Encoded protein: CASSLRREDTQYF. The genes are TRBV7-6 and TRBJ2-3; 7 positions agree with TRBD2. The germline CDR1 and CDR2 sequences are SGHVS and FNYEAQ. This CDR3 is built from 13 residues. With 3 bases clipped from V and 6 bases from J, the junction kept 3 bases outside the gene matches.

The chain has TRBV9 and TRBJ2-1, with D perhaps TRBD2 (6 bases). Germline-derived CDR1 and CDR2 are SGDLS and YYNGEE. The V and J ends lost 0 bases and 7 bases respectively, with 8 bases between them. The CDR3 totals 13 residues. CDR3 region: CASSVEGLNEQFF. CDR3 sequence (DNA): TGTGCCAGCAGCGTAGAGGGACTGAATGAGCAGTTCTTC.

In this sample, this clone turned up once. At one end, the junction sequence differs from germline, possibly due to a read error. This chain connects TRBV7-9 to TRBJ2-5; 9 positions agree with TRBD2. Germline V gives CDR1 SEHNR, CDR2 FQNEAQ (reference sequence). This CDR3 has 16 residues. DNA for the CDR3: TGTTCCAGCAGCTTAGCGTCGCGGGGGGGCCAAGAGACCCAGTACTTC. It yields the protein CSSSLASRGGQETQYF.

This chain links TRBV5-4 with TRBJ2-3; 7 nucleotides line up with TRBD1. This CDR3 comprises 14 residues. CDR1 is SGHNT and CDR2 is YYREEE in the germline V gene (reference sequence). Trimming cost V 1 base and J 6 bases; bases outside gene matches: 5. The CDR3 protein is CASSLPSRGDTQYF. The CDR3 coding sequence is TGTGCCAGCAGCTTGCCTAGCAGGGGGGATACGCAGTATTTT.

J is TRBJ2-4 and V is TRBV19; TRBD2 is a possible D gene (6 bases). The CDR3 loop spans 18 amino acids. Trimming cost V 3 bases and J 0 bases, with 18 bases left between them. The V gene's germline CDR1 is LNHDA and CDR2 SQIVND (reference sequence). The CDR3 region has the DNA TGTGCCAGTAGTATTTCGGCGGGGAGAGGCCTAGCCAAAAACATTCAGTACTTC. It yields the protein CASSISAGRGLAKNIQYF. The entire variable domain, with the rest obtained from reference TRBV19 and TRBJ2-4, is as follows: DGGITQSPKYLFRKEGQNVTLSCEQNLNHDAMYWYRQDPGQGLRLIYYSQIVNDFQKGDIAEGYSVSREKKESFPLTVTSAQKNPTAFYLCASSISAGRGLAKNIQYFGAGTRLSVL.

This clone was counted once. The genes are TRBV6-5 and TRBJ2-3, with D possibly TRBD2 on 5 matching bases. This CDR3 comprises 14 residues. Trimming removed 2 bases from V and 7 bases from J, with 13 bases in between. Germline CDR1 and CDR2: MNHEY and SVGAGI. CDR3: CASSYGPGENTQYF. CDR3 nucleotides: TGTGCCAGCAGTTACGGGCCCGGGGAAAATACGCAGTATTTT.

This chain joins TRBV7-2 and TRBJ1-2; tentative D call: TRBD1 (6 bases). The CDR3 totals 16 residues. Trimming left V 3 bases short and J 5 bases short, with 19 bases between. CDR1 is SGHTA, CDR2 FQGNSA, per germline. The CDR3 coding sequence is TGTGCCAGCAGCTTTAGTTCGAGGGGGGGCTCATATGGCTACACCTTC. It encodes CASSFSSRGGSYGYTF.

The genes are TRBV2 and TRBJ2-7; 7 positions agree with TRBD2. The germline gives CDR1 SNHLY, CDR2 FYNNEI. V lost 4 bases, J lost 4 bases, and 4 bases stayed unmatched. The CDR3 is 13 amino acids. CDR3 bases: TGTGCCAGCAGTGGCGGGAGAGTGTACGAGCAGTACTTC. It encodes CASSGGRVYEQYF.

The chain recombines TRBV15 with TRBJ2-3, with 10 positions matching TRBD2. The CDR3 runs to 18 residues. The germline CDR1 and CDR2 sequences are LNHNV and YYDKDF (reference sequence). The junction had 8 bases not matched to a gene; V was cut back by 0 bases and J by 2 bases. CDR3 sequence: CATSRDRTSGATTDTQYF. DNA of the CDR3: TGTGCCACCAGCAGAGACCGGACTAGCGGAGCTACCACAGATACGCAGTATTTT.

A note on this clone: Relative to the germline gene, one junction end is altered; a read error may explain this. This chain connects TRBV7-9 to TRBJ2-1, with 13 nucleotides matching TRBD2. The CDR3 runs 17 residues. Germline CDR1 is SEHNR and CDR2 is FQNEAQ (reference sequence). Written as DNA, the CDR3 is TGTTCCAGCAGCTTTCCCCGCGGGACTAGCGGGATTAATGAGCAGTTCTTC. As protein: CSSSFPRGTSGINEQFF.

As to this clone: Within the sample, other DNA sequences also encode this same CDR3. CDR3 loop: CASSSRNTGELFF. Written as DNA, the CDR3 is TGTGCCAGCAGTTCGAGGAACACCGGGGAGCTGTTTTTT. This sequence joins TRBV27 and TRBJ2-2; D remains ambiguous. With 4 bases removed from V and 1 base from J, the gap between germline ends came to 4 bases. The germline gives CDR1 MNHEY, CDR2 SMNVEV (reference sequence). This CDR3 region has 13 residues.